This TCR beta chain was profiled in a study of human T cells and chemical hapten exposure. Study background: In the sensitization step, 2% DPC was placed on approximately 2 cm by approximately 2 cm of upper inner arm skin.

TCRdb processed the RACE reads anew with MiXCR; each CDR3 protein has one entry. The data show approximately 89,000 distinct CDR3 sequences, roughly 10% seen once. Stated time point: patch test 2, 6 weeks after DPC sensitization. Treatment indicated: therapeutic diphenylcyclopropenone sensitization with weekly scalp DPC. Blood was collected ahead of every patch test applied. Germline lookup yields CDR1 DFQATT and CDR2 SNEGSKA (reference sequence). The CDR3 runs to 13 residues. Trimming shortened V by 4 bases and J by 8 bases, and 15 bases separated the two germline ends. The chain combines TRBV20-1 with TRBJ2-4, with D perhaps TRBD2 (6 bases). The starting material was whole blood, obtained in connection with sensitization to the hapten diphenylcyclopropenone (DPC). The TCR comes from a woman in her twenties or thirties with alopecia areata. Some clones in this sample may be carry-over from other donors' samples. The CDR3 DNA reads TGCAGTGCTATTGAGGTTTCGGGGGACATTCAGTACTTC. Its translation: CSAIEVSGDIQYF.